This T cell receptor beta chain was observed in a study of blood T cells in healthy people across ages. Overall study results and limits: Per million T cells, TCR beta diversity dropped about linearly as age rose. A greater number of naive CD4+ cells and higher diversity distinguished long-lived donors from aged donors.

As concerns this clonotype: Antigen specificity is unknown.

Alongside a J-beta primer mix, a sample-barcoded 5' primer served in a second PCR lasting about 7 to 11 cycles. TCRdb processed the 5' RACE reads anew with MiXCR; each CDR3 protein has one entry. The sample shows 800,000 or so distinct CDR3 sequences, around 68% of them seen only once. V was cut by 2 bases and J by 3 bases, with 8 bases left in between. This CDR3 region has 15 residues. Individuals who donated were healthy Caucasians from Russia aged about 6 to 100. In each sample, at least 6.5 million PBMCs were isolated. This TCR was recovered from a man aged 25-45 years in good health. The V call is TRBV12-3 or TRBV12-4, the J call TRBJ2-6; no clear D gene. Sequenced: blood. The DNA of the CDR3 is TGTGCCAGCAGTTTATTTTACTTTGGGGCCAACGTCCTGACTTTC. Translating it yields CASSLFYFGANVLTF.